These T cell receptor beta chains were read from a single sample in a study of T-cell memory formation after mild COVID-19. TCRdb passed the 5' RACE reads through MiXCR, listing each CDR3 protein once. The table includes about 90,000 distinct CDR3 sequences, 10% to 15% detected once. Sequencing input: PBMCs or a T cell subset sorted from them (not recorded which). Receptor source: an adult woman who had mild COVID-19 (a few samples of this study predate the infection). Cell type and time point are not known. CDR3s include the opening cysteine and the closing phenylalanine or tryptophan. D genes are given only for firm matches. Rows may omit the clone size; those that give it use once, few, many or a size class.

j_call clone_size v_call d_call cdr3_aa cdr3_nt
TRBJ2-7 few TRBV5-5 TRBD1 CASSYTGGSYEQYF TGTGCCAGCAGCTATACAGGGGGATCCTACGAGCAGTACTTC
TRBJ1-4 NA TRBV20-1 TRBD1 CSAREEGRGGKFF TGCAGTGCTAGAGAAGAGGGCAGGGGGGGAAAGTTTTTT
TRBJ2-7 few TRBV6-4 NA CASSIITGYEQYF TGTGCCAGCAGTATTATAACAGGTTACGAGCAGTACTTC
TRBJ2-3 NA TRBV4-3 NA CASSQVLLDTQYF TGCGCCAGCAGCCAAGTGCTCTTAGATACGCAGTATTTT
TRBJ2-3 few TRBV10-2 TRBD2 CASNKREDHTDTQYF TGCGCCAGCAATAAGCGGGAGGACCACACAGATACGCAGTATTTT
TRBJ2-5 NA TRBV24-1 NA CATSDTSEVMETQYF TGTGCCACCAGTGATACCTCCGAAGTAATGGAGACCCAGTACTTC
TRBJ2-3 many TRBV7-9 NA CASSSVGTQSDTQYF TGTGCCAGCAGCTCCGTAGGGACACAGTCAGATACGCAGTATTTT
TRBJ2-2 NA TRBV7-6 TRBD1 CASSEPGQGFTGELFF TGTGCCAGCAGCGAGCCGGGACAGGGGTTCACCGGGGAGCTGTTTTTT
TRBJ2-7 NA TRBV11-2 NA CASSQPTYEQYF TGTGCCAGCAGCCAGCCGACCTACGAGCAGTACTTC
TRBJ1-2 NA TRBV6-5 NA CASSYRHGDGYTF TGTGCCAGCAGTTACAGACATGGGGATGGCTACACCTTC
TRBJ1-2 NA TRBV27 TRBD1 CASSLRDRGGYGYTF TGTGCCAGCAGTTTAAGGGACAGGGGAGGCTATGGCTACACCTTC
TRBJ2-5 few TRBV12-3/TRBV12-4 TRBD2 CASSLFPGGGIQETQYF TGTGCCAGCAGTTTATTCCCTGGCGGGGGAATACAAGAGACCCAGTACTTC
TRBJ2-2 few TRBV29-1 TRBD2 CSVEGTSYGSGRFPGELFF TGCAGCGTTGAAGGGACCTCGTATGGTAGCGGGAGGTTTCCCGGGGAGCTGTTTTTT
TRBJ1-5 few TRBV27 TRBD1 CASSYGQGGNQPQHF TGTGCCAGCAGTTACGGACAGGGCGGGAATCAGCCCCAGCATTTT
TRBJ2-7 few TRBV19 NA CASSMVTIGAYEQYF TGTGCCAGTAGTATGGTGACGATCGGGGCTTACGAGCAGTACTTC
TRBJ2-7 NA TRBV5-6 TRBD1 CASSLDRGPREQYF TGTGCCAGCAGCCTGGACAGGGGGCCAAGGGAGCAGTACTTC
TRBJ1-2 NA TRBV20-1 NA CSARDQQSDLYGYTF TGCAGTGCTAGAGATCAACAGTCCGATCTCTATGGCTACACCTTC
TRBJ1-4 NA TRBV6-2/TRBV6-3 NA CASSHRDDRPVTGVFF TGTGCCAGCAGCCACCGAGACGACAGGCCCGTCACCGGGGTGTTTTTT
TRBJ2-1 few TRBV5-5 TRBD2 CASSWGLAGHDEQFF TGTGCCAGCAGCTGGGGACTAGCGGGGCACGATGAGCAGTTCTTC
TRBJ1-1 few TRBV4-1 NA CASSPFSPGTRSFF TGCGCCAGCAGCCCTTTTTCCCCCGGGACTCGGTCTTTCTTT
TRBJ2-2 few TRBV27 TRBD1 CASSNRGPGELFF TGTGCCAGTAGTAACAGGGGGCCGGGGGAGCTGTTTTTT
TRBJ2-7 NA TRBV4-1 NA CASSPEDTSGYEQYF TGCGCCAGCAGCCCGGAGGACACCTCAGGGTACGAGCAGTACTTC
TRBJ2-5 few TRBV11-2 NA CASSLLARQETQYF TGTGCCAGCAGCTTACTGGCTAGACAAGAGACCCAGTACTTC
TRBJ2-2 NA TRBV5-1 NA CASSLFGTGELFF TGCGCCAGCAGCTTATTCGGGACCGGGGAGCTGTTTTTT
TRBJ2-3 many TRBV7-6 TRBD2 CASSLTSGGADTQYF TGTGCCAGCAGCTTAACTAGCGGGGGGGCGGATACGCAGTATTTT
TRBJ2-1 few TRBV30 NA CAWTPGIGNEQFF TGTGCCTGGACCCCCGGGATAGGTAATGAGCAGTTCTTC
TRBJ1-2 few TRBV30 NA CAWSVSQPLNRVTDYGYTF TGTGCCTGGAGTGTATCCCAGCCCCTAAACAGGGTGACTGACTATGGCTACACCTTC
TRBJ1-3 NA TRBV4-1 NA CASSQLKGAGNTIYF TGCGCCAGCAGCCAGTTAAAAGGGGCTGGAAACACCATATATTTT
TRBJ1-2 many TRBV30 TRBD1 CAWSTGTGKEGYTF TGTGCCTGGAGTACCGGGACAGGCAAGGAGGGCTACACCTTC
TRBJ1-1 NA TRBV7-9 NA CASSLVRGSNTEAFF TGTGCCAGCAGCTTAGTCCGGGGGTCCAACACTGAAGCTTTCTTT
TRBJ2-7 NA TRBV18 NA CASSPAQDTYEQYF TGTGCCAGCTCCCCCGCACAGGATACCTACGAGCAGTACTTC
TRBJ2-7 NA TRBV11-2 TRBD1 CASSLSGQGHEQYF TGTGCCAGCAGCTTATCGGGACAGGGTCACGAGCAGTACTTC
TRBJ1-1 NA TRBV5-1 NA CASSLASQRRAEAFF TGCGCCAGCAGCTTGGCCTCGCAGAGGAGAGCTGAAGCTTTCTTT
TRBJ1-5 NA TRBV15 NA CATSRDRGGMKPQHF TGTGCCACCAGCAGAGATAGGGGGGGAATGAAGCCCCAGCATTTT
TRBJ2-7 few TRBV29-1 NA CSVVALTSYEQYF TGCAGCGTCGTAGCCCTGACCTCCTACGAGCAGTACTTC
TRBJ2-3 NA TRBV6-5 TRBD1 CASSYSMTGADTQYF TGTGCCAGCAGTTACTCCATGACAGGGGCAGATACGCAGTATTTT
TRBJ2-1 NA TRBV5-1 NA CASSLEAGAWNNEQFF TGCGCCAGCAGCTTGGAGGCGGGGGCGTGGAACAATGAGCAGTTCTTC